This T cell receptor (beta chain) was sequenced during a study of blood T cells in healthy people across ages. Notes on the study in general: Strong correlation was found linking TCR beta diversity to naive T cell percentage.

Those donating, healthy Caucasian individuals from Russia, were aged roughly 6 to 90. Total RNA was extracted at no less than 6 micrograms per sample. A sample-barcoded 5' primer and a J-beta primer mix were used in a second PCR of roughly 7 to 11 cycles. TCRdb recomputed calls from the 5' RACE reads with MiXCR, one row per CDR3 protein. Here the sample spans approximately 800,000 distinct CDR3 sequences, less than 80% being singletons. For this clonotype: Antigen unknown.

Per germline, CDR1 SQVTM and CDR2 ANQGSEA. The V gene lost 7 bases and the J gene lost 0 bases, with 15 bases spanning the gap. There are 14 residues in the CDR3. The sequence was obtained from a man aged 25 to 40 in good health. The V and J genes are TRBV29-1 and TRBJ1-2, with D possibly TRBD1 on 5 matching bases. What was sequenced was blood. In nucleotides, the CDR3 is TGCAGCGCCAAGAACAGGTTTTCTAACTATGGCTACACCTTC. As protein: CSAKNRFSNYGYTF. Variable domain in full (rest from reference TRBV29-1 and TRBJ1-2): SAVISQKPSRDICQRGTSLTIQCQVDSQVTMMFWYRQQPGQSLTLIATANQGSEATYESGFVIDKFPISRPNLTFSTLTVSNMSPEDSSIYLCSAKNRFSNYGYTFGSGTRLTVV.